This record looks at one TCR beta chain sequence and its context. The target antigen is unknown. Germline CDR1 is GTSNPN and CDR2 is SVGIG (reference sequence). CDR3 length equals 14 residues. With 0 bases clipped from V and 7 bases from J, the junction kept 8 bases outside the gene matches. TCRdb keeps only in-frame clones here, not all; method: immunoSEQ multiplex PCR. The sample lists some 2,100,000 clones; approximately 96% were seen once. The sample originates from a study of shared clonotypes between healthy human individuals. Across the whole study: The study used three CD4 naive, three CD4 memory, two CD8 naive and one CD8 memory plate per donor.

Overall study results and limits: Estimated clonotype richness was generally higher in naive than memory subsets.

The receptor was derived from a man aged 18-30 years in good health. Sequencing input: naive CD4+ T cells sorted from blood. Subset: CD45RA+ positively selected. The V gene is TRBV30, the J gene TRBJ1-2; 7 bases line up with TRBD1. In nucleotides, the CDR3 is TGTGCCTGGAGTGTAAATGAGGGGGCGGGTGGCTACACCTTC. This codes for CAWSVNEGAGGYTF.